The 2 T cell receptor beta chains below come from one sample, sequenced in a study of T cells in Graves' hyperthyroidism and ophthalmopathy (dated by TCRdb to the late 2010s). Libraries were made using multiplex PCR. Sequencing used an Illumina HiSeq 2000. The TCR beta CDR3 regions were amplified from RNA transcripts. For the first round of RT-PCR on the TCR CDR3, the HTBI primer set was used together with the Qiagen OneStep RT-PCR kit. TCRdb applied fastp at Q25 and MiXCR to the public reads, then kept only in-frame beta chains. Duplicate CDR3 protein sequences are folded into a single record with the most common DNA and genes. Recorded for this sample are some 530,000 distinct CDR3 sequences; roughly 23% of them occurred a single time. The ten largest clones add up to 49% of the sample. Material for sequencing was blood. The receptors were gathered from a woman in her 70s with Graves' ophthalmopathy.

The sample holds many counts of this clonotype. The chain employs TRBV3-1 and TRBJ2-7, with TRBD2 matching over 7 bases. V lost 5 bases, J lost 0 bases, and 4 bases stayed unmatched. This CDR3 comprises 14 residues. CDR1 is LGHDT, CDR2 YNNKEL, per germline (reference sequence). The CDR3 loop is CASSVSSGSYEQYF. The CDR3 DNA sequence: TGTGCCAGCAGCGTCTCTAGCGGCTCCTACGAGCAGTACTTC.

This chain connects TRBV3-1 to TRBJ2-3; 9 bases line up with TRBD2. Germline CDR1 reads LGHDT; CDR2 reads YNNKEL (reference sequence). The junction had 6 bases not matched to a gene; V was cut back by 4 bases and J by 7 bases. CDR3 length: 14 residues. CDR3 sequence: CASSLLGTSNTQYF. The CDR3, as DNA: TGTGCCAGCAGCCTGCTCGGGACTAGCAATACGCAGTATTTT.